What follows are 24 T cell receptor beta chains derived from one specimen sequenced in a study of cytomegalovirus exposure and HLA in healthy donors listed by TCRdb under 2017. Libraries came from the immunoSEQ multiplex PCR assay. Not all clones reach the TCRdb copy of this immuneACCESS table, which keeps in-frame sequences only. Checked studies attribute under half of the gap to unresolved V genes and leave the rest unexplained. In this sample the table shows about 140,000 clones, about four fifths of which occur a single time. The ten largest clonotypes hold over 1.3% of the sample. The sequenced sample was PBMCs. The receptors shown here come from a woman in her 30s in good health and CMV-seronegative.

The chain carries TRBV6-5 and TRBJ2-3; D gene ambiguous. The V end was cut by 5 bases, the J end by 5 bases, with 8 bases between. In germline, CDR1 is MNHEY, CDR2 SVGAGI. The CDR3 has 12 amino acids. The CDR3 reads CASSIGGDTQYF. CDR3 DNA: TGTGCCAGCAGTATCGGCGGAGATACGCAGTATTTT.

The rearrangement uses TRBV7-2 and TRBJ1-2; D ambiguous. Germline CDR1 and CDR2: SGHTA and FQGNSA. This CDR3 has 14 residues. Between the trimmed V and J ends, which lost 4 bases and 4 bases, there was a span of 13 bases. The chain's CDR3 is CASSSRTSGYGYTF. The CDR3, as DNA: TGTGCCAGCAGCTCCAGAACATCAGGCTATGGCTACACCTTC.

This sequence joins TRBV4-1 and TRBJ1-1; 7 positions match TRBD1. The J segment lost 0 bases and the V segment lost 5 bases, leaving 12 bases of the junction unmatched. CDR3 size: 17 residues. Germline CDR1 and CDR2: MGHRA and YSYEKL. In nucleotides, the CDR3 is TGCGCCAGCAGCAGACGGGACAGCTTAATTATGAACACTGAAGCTTTCTTT. It translates to CASSRRDSLIMNTEAFF.

Remarks on this clone: The junction and the germline gene differ at one end; a read error may be behind it. This chain joins TRBV7-7 and TRBJ2-3; no clear D gene. Germline lookup yields CDR1 SSHAT and CDR2 FNYEAQ (reference sequence). The CDR3 length is 14 residues. DNA of the CDR3: TGTGCTAGCAGCCTTGGGCCCCGCACAGATACGCAGTATTTT. Amino acid sequence: CASSLGPRTDTQYF.

The V call is TRBV18, the J call TRBJ2-7, with 12 bases aligning to TRBD2. This CDR3 has 17 amino acids. Trimming cost V 0 bases and J 0 bases; bases outside gene matches: 3. Germline lookup yields CDR1 KGHSH and CDR2 LQKENI. CDR3 coding DNA: TGTGCCAGCTCACCACCGGGACTAGCGGGTAGCTCCTACGAGCAGTACTTC. The encoded protein is CASSPPGLAGSSYEQYF.

The rearrangement uses TRBV2 and TRBJ2-6; weak D call: TRBD1 (6 bases). CDR3 size: 17 residues. Germline V lookup: CDR1 SNHLY, CDR2 FYNNEI. V shed 5 bases and J shed 0 bases, with 14 bases lying between them. The CDR3 nucleotides read TGTGCCAGCAGTCCTTGGACAGTCAACTCTGGGGCCAACGTCCTGACTTTC. It translates to CASSPWTVNSGANVLTF.

V usage is TRBV27 and J usage is TRBJ1-1; 11 positions match TRBD1. This CDR3 region has 14 residues. Germline assignment: CDR1 MNHEY and CDR2 SMNVEV (reference sequence). The V gene end was trimmed by 6 bases and the J gene end by 4 bases; junction bases not matched to a gene: 4. CDR3 amino acids: CASRRDRGTTEAFF. The CDR3 DNA sequence: TGTGCCAGCAGACGGGACAGGGGGACCACTGAAGCTTTCTTT.

The chain links TRBV28 to TRBJ2-7, with D unclear. V was clipped by 1 base and J by 2 bases, with 6 bases between them. The CDR3 spans 13 residues. Germline V gene data show CDR1 as MDHEN and CDR2 as SYDVKM. Written as DNA, the CDR3 is TGTGCCAGCAGTTTATATTCAGCCTACGAGCAGTACTTC. As protein: CASSLYSAYEQYF.

The chain combines TRBV5-1 with TRBJ1-2; D may be TRBD1 (6 bases). The CDR3 runs to 14 residues. Germline loops: CDR1 SGHRS, CDR2 YFSETQ. V was trimmed by 7 bases and J by 4 bases, leaving 17 bases between them. DNA for the CDR3: TGCGCCAGCTCGGAACAGGGTATCGCCTATGGCTACACCTTC. Protein product: CASSEQGIAYGYTF.

In its sample, this clone was seen a few times. CDR3 sequence: CASSIGGGATYF. CDR3 in DNA: TGTGCCAGTAGTATTGGCGGGGGGGCCACGTACTTC. This chain joins TRBV19 and TRBJ2-7; 9 bases match TRBD2. Per the germline V gene, CDR1 is LNHDA and CDR2 is SQIVND (reference sequence). V gave up 3 bases and J gave up 12 bases; unmatched junction bases: 6. The length of the CDR3 is 12 residues. Drawing the rest from reference TRBV19 and TRBJ2-7, the complete variable domain is DGGITQSPKYLFRKEGQNVTLSCEQNLNHDAMYWYRQDPGQGLRLIYYSQIVNDFQKGDIAEGYSVSREKKESFPLTVTSAQKNPTAFYLCASSIGGGATYFGPGTRLTVT.

The rearrangement links TRBV4-3 to TRBJ2-1; TRBD2 might be the D (5 bases). This CDR3 has 15 residues. Germline CDR1 is LGHNA and CDR2 is YSLEER. V lost 2 bases and J 4 bases, leaving 12 bases between the germline ends. The CDR3 is CASSQSVGGYNEQFF. The DNA for the CDR3 is TGCGCCAGCAGCCAATCCGTCGGCGGGTACAATGAGCAGTTCTTC.

This clone has at least ten counts. The V call is TRBV25-1, the J call TRBJ1-4; 10 nucleotides align to TRBD1. The CDR3 has 13 amino acids. Germline trimming cut 2 bases from V and 11 bases from J; bases unmatched to any gene: 2. Germline V CDR1 and CDR2: MGHDK, SYGVNS. The CDR3 is CASSEMGQGKLFF. CDR3 nucleotides: TGTGCCAGCAGTGAAATGGGACAGGGGAAACTGTTTTTT.

The chain joins TRBV2 to TRBJ2-4, with TRBD2 as a possible D gene (7 bases). Germline loops: CDR1 SNHLY, CDR2 FYNNEI. Trimming shortened V by 4 bases and J by 7 bases, and 11 bases separated the two germline ends. CDR3 length: 13 amino acids. CDR3 protein: CASSGEGGNIQYF. CDR3 bases: TGTGCCAGCAGTGGAGAGGGGGGGAACATTCAGTACTTC.

The gene calls are TRBV29-1 and TRBJ2-5, with D possibly being TRBD1 (5 bases). This CDR3 contains 12 residues. The V and J ends lost 7 bases and 5 bases respectively, with 14 bases between them. The germline gives CDR1 SQVTM, CDR2 ANQGSEA. CDR3 region: CSAMTAGETQYF. The CDR3 DNA reads TGCAGCGCCATGACAGCCGGGGAGACCCAGTACTTC.

The CDR3 DNA reads TGCGCCAGCAGCTTGGGACCCCCAGGATACGAGCAGTACTTC. This encodes CASSLGPPGYEQYF. The rearrangement joins TRBV5-1 to TRBJ2-7; D unclear. Per germline, CDR1 SGHRS and CDR2 YFSETQ. Trimming left V 0 bases short and J 4 bases short, with 11 bases between. The CDR3 contains 14 residues.

The J gene is TRBJ1-2, the V gene TRBV10-3, with 8 bases fitting TRBD1. The germline V gene has CDR1 ENHRY and CDR2 SYGVKD. The CDR3 sequence is 14 residues long. The junction had 9 bases not matched to a gene; V was cut back by 4 bases and J by 8 bases. CDR3 in DNA: TGTGCCATCAGTGGTGCGACAGGGGCCCAGGGCTACACCTTC. Residues: CAISGATGAQGYTF.

The V call is TRBV5-8, the J call TRBJ2-6, with TRBD1 identical over 11 bases. CDR1 is SGHTS and CDR2 is YDEGEE in the germline V gene. With 4 bases clipped from V and 1 base from J, the junction kept 10 bases outside the gene matches. The CDR3 has 19 amino acids. The CDR3 loop reads CASSKRDRGGLSGANVLTF. CDR3 in DNA: TGTGCCAGCAGCAAAAGGGACAGGGGGGGCTTGTCTGGGGCCAACGTCCTGACTTTC.

The J gene is TRBJ2-3, the V gene TRBV10-3, with D possibly being TRBD1 (6 bases). The CDR3 is 13 amino acids. In germline, CDR1 is ENHRY, CDR2 SYGVKD. Trimming stripped 11 bases from V and 0 bases from J, with 12 bases between. CDR3 DNA: TGTGCCTCCGCGACAGGTAGCACAGATACGCAGTATTTT. Amino acids: CASATGSTDTQYF.

The genes are TRBV29-1 and TRBJ2-5; TRBD1 matches at 8 bases. Per germline, CDR1 SQVTM and CDR2 ANQGSEA. J was trimmed by 2 bases and V by 7 bases; bases with no gene match: 6. This CDR3 contains 13 residues. The CDR3 DNA reads TGCAGCGGGGGGACAGGTAGACAAGAGACCCAGTACTTC. It is translated as CSGGTGRQETQYF.

This clone was observed a handful of times. This chain joins TRBV11-2 and TRBJ1-6; D is perhaps TRBD1 (5 bases). Germline CDR1 and CDR2: SGHAT and FQNNGV. The CDR3 loop spans 14 amino acids. Trimming removed 2 bases from V and 9 bases from J, with 11 bases in between. CDR3: CASSLRDSISPLHF. CDR3 DNA sequence: TGTGCCAGCAGCTTAAGAGACAGCATTTCACCCCTCCACTTT.

The CDR3 sequence: CASSPLQRLQETQYF. Here the CDR3 DNA reads TGTGCCAGCTCACCACTCCAGCGTTTACAAGAGACCCAGTACTTC. This sequence joins TRBV18 and TRBJ2-5; D is undetermined. CDR1 KGHSH and CDR2 LQKENI come from the germline V gene. This CDR3 spans 15 amino acids. V dropped 1 base and J dropped 2 bases, with 11 bases sitting between them.

The chain couples TRBV7-9 to TRBJ2-1; D may be TRBD2 (5 bases). CDR1 is SEHNR, CDR2 FQNEAQ, per germline (reference sequence). The CDR3 runs 15 residues. V lost 5 bases to trimming and J lost 2 bases, with 13 bases between them. This chain's CDR3 is CASSHPTGAYNEQFF. The DNA for the CDR3 is TGTGCCAGCAGCCACCCTACCGGGGCCTACAATGAGCAGTTCTTC. The whole variable domain, remainder taken from reference TRBV7-9 and TRBJ2-1, is DTGVSQNPRHKITKRGQNVTFRCDPISEHNRLYWYRQTLGQGPEFLTYFQNEAQLEKSRLLSDRFSAERPKGSFSTLEIQRTEQGDSAMYLCASSHPTGAYNEQFFGPGTRLTVL.

The chain has TRBV2 and TRBJ2-2, with 10 nucleotides matching TRBD2. The V segment lost 6 bases and the J segment 6 bases; nucleotides outside the gene matches: 7. Per germline, CDR1 SNHLY and CDR2 FYNNEI. The CDR3 sequence is 15 residues long. CDR3 in DNA: TGTGCCAGCAGGACTACTAGCGGGGAAGCCGGGGAGCTGTTTTTT. It yields the protein CASRTTSGEAGELFF.

The chain uses TRBV5-4 and TRBJ1-4; D gene unclear. Trimming took off 4 bases at V and 2 bases at J, with 9 bases between the two ends. The length of the CDR3 is 14 residues. Germline loops: CDR1 SGHNT, CDR2 YYREEE (reference sequence). CDR3 in amino acids: CASSRGGTNEKLFF. The CDR3 DNA is TGTGCCAGCAGCCGGGGAGGGACTAATGAAAAACTGTTTTTT.